This is a list of T cell receptor beta chains from one sample in a study of cytomegalovirus exposure and HLA in healthy donors. Data came from immunoSEQ multiplex PCR; TCRdb stores just in-frame clones and leaves some out. Of about 89,000 clones in the sample, around 10% were seen once. Sample: PBMCs. The receptors derive from a man aged 45-65 years in good health and CMV-seropositive. CDR3s include the opening cysteine and the closing phenylalanine or tryptophan. The order of the fields is D gene, V gene, clone size, J gene, CDR3 protein, CDR3 DNA. The D gene is left open where the match is weak. Some rows mark clone size as missing; the rest say once, few, many or name a class of expanded clone.

NA	TRBV7-8	few	TRBJ1-5	CASSLEGDGISNQPQHF	TGTGCCAGCAGCTTAGAGGGGGACGGAATTAGCAATCAGCCCCAGCATTTT
TRBD1	TRBV9	few	TRBJ2-5	CASSLTGGQETQYF	TGTGCCAGCAGCTTGACAGGGGGACAAGAGACCCAGTACTTC
TRBD2	TRBV25-1	NA	TRBJ2-1	CASSEGIAGEQFF	TGTGCCAGCAGTGAAGGGATAGCGGGGGAGCAGTTCTTC
TRBD1	TRBV30	few	TRBJ1-5	CAWSGQDNQPQHF	TGTGCCTGGAGCGGACAGGACAATCAGCCCCAGCATTTT
TRBD2	TRBV7-9	few	TRBJ2-7	CASSPPGLAGSYEQYF	TGTGCCAGCAGCCCTCCGGGACTAGCGGGCTCCTACGAGCAGTACTTC
NA	TRBV6-1	NA	TRBJ2-7	CASSRSGYEQYF	TGTGCCAGCAGTAGGTCAGGGTACGAGCAGTACTTC
NA	TRBV7-2	few	TRBJ2-7	CASSLARHPSSYEQYF	TGTGCCAGCAGCTTAGCTCGACACCCGAGCTCCTACGAGCAGTACTTC
TRBD2	TRBV7-3	few	TRBJ2-3	CASSLLAGGLTDTQYF	TGTGCCAGCAGCTTACTTGCGGGGGGACTCACAGATACGCAGTATTTT
NA	TRBV19	few	TRBJ1-3	CASSLGQSSGNTIYF	TGTGCCAGTAGCCTCGGACAGAGCTCTGGAAACACCATATATTTT
TRBD1	TRBV10-3	few	TRBJ2-5	CAISDQGDQETQYF	TGTGCCATCAGCGATCAGGGGGACCAAGAGACCCAGTACTTC
NA	TRBV6-6	few	TRBJ1-1	CASSLTDKAFF	TGTGCCAGCAGTTTGACAGATAAAGCTTTCTTT
NA	TRBV27	NA	TRBJ2-5	CASSFEGDQETQYF	TGTGCCAGCAGTTTTGAGGGGGATCAAGAGACCCAGTACTTC
NA	TRBV7-9	NA	TRBJ1-5	CASSPIGDLQPQHF	TGTGCCAGCAGCCCGATCGGTGATCTTCAGCCCCAGCATTTT
NA	TRBV5-1	NA	TRBJ2-1	CASSLSEGGVFNEQFF	TGCGCCAGCAGCCTTTCGGAAGGAGGGGTGTTTAATGAGCAGTTCTTC
NA	TRBV27	NA	TRBJ2-7	CASSLAFGQPTYEQYF	TGTGCCAGCAGTTTAGCCTTCGGACAGCCCACCTACGAGCAGTACTTC
NA	TRBV28	few	TRBJ2-2	CASSRTEGLGGELFF	TGTGCCAGCAGTAGGACAGAGGGGCTCGGCGGGGAGCTGTTTTTT